The clone carrying this T cell receptor (beta chain) occurred once. The antigen remains undetermined. The sample is drawn from a study of PD-L1 blockade in urothelial cancer. Study summary: Patients started atezolizumab at some point between 2013 and 2015, 1,200 mg intravenously every 3 weeks. Males with bladder-origin urothelial cancer made up about 85% of the roughly 29 patients. Blood-derived samples held a median roughly 140,000 T cells. Study results and caveats: Blood TCR clonality below the median before treatment was a predictor of better survival.

This CDR3 contains 16 residues. Germline assignment: CDR1 LGHNA and CDR2 YNFKEQ. J was trimmed by 4 bases and V by 1 base; bases with no gene match: 3. Time point indicated: pretreatment peripheral blood. Sequencing was performed with immunoSEQ multiplex PCR; in TCRdb, only in-frame clones are kept and a portion is missing. The data show approximately 100,000 clones, around 89% seen once. This chain links TRBV4-2 with TRBJ2-3, with 12 bases matching TRBD1. The sequenced sample was PBMCs, obtained around atezolizumab (anti-PD-L1) treatment. This TCR was sampled from an elderly woman with urothelial cancer. The CDR3 reads CASSQVGTGGPDTQYF. CDR3 coding DNA: TGTGCCAGCAGCCAAGTTGGGACAGGGGGCCCAGATACGCAGTATTTT.